This T cell receptor beta chain was sequenced in a study of shared clonotypes between healthy human individuals. Across the whole study: The study used three CD4 naive, three CD4 memory, two CD8 naive and one CD8 memory plate per donor. General study points: The authors sampled blood alone, and tissue repertoires likely differ.

Into CD45RA+ naive and CD45RA-negative memory subsets, the CD4+ cells were split. In regard to this clone: What it binds is not known.

The genomic DNA of each subset was split evenly across several immunoSEQ plates. Repertoires were generated with immunoSEQ multiplex PCR, while TCRdb's copy carries only in-frame clones and drops some. The sample shows more than 2,000,000 clones, more than 80% of them seen only once. The source material was naive CD4+ T cells from PBMCs. The sample's subset: CD45RA+ positively selected. The TCR was taken from a man between 18 and 29 years old in good health. Some clones in this sample may be carry-over from other donors' samples.

The CDR3 sequence: CASSPRRQGGSPLHF. For the CDR3, the DNA is TGTGCCAGCAGCCCTCGCAGACAGGGAGGTTCACCCCTCCACTTT. V usage is TRBV6-5 and J usage is TRBJ1-6; 7 nucleotides align to TRBD1. CDR1 and CDR2 (germline): MNHEY, SVGAGI. The CDR3 is made up of 15 amino acids. The junction had 11 bases not matched to a gene; V was cut back by 6 bases and J by 9 bases.